These T cell receptor beta chains were read from a single sample in a study of blood T cell repertoires in COVID-19. Clones were read by immunoSEQ multiplex PCR, and TCRdb kept only the in-frame ones, dropping some. The repertoire holds 150,000 to 200,000 clones, roughly 80% seen once, with approximately 7% in the top ten. Sequenced material: peripheral blood. These receptor sequences come from a human donor in a cohort sampled during active COVID-19. Each CDR3 is given with its conserved first and last residue. The order of the fields is D gene, J gene, V gene, clone size, CDR3 DNA, CDR3 protein. D genes are given only for firm matches. Clone size, where shown, is once, few, many, or a class for clones that have expanded.

d_gene: -; j_gene: TRBJ1-2; v_gene: TRBV11-2; abundance: -; CDR3nt: TGTGCCAGCAGCTTCGGAGGGGCGGGGGATGGCTACACCTTC; CDR3aa: CASSFGGAGDGYTF
d_gene: TRBD1; j_gene: TRBJ1-4; v_gene: TRBV5-4; abundance: once; CDR3nt: TGTGCCAGCAGATCAGACAGGGAGGAAAAACTGTTTTTT; CDR3aa: CASRSDREEKLFF
d_gene: -; j_gene: TRBJ2-2; v_gene: TRBV6-1; abundance: -; CDR3nt: TGTGCCAGCAGTGAATACGGGGGTCCGGACACCGGGGAGCTGTTTTTT; CDR3aa: CASSEYGGPDTGELFF
d_gene: -; j_gene: TRBJ2-7; v_gene: TRBV13; abundance: few; CDR3nt: TGTGCCAGCAGCCTGGGGCACAGGGTGGGCTACGAGCAGTACTTC; CDR3aa: CASSLGHRVGYEQYF
d_gene: -; j_gene: TRBJ1-6; v_gene: TRBV2; abundance: once; CDR3nt: TGTGCCAGCAGTGGACAGGTTTATAATTCACCCCTCCACTTT; CDR3aa: CASSGQVYNSPLHF
d_gene: -; j_gene: TRBJ2-3; v_gene: TRBV3-1/TRBV3-2; abundance: -; CDR3nt: TGTGCCAGCAGCCAATACCCTAGCCGTATCACAGATACGCAGTATTTT; CDR3aa: CASSQYPSRITDTQYF
d_gene: -; j_gene: TRBJ1-1; v_gene: TRBV11-2; abundance: -; CDR3nt: TGTGCCAGCAGCTTAGGGAGAGGAAGTGAAGCTTTCTTT; CDR3aa: CASSLGRGSEAFF
d_gene: -; j_gene: TRBJ1-1; v_gene: TRBV9; abundance: -; CDR3nt: TGTGCCAGCAGCGTAGGAGCAGGGGCTGAAGCTTTCTTT; CDR3aa: CASSVGAGAEAFF
d_gene: -; j_gene: TRBJ2-5; v_gene: TRBV3-1/TRBV3-2; abundance: -; CDR3nt: TGTGCCAGCAGCCAAGATCTAGAGACCCAGTACTTC; CDR3aa: CASSQDLETQYF
d_gene: -; j_gene: TRBJ2-1; v_gene: TRBV7-9; abundance: -; CDR3nt: TGTGCCAGCAGCTTTGGGGGGGCCCCCAATGAGCAGTTCTTC; CDR3aa: CASSFGGAPNEQFF
d_gene: -; j_gene: TRBJ2-1; v_gene: TRBV19; abundance: -; CDR3nt: TGTGCCCCCCGGACAGCCAACCAAAGCAATGAGCAGTTCTTC; CDR3aa: CAPRTANQSNEQFF
d_gene: TRBD1; j_gene: TRBJ1-2; v_gene: TRBV9; abundance: -; CDR3nt: TGTGCCAGCAGCTCGGGACAGCGTTACTATGGCTACACCTTC; CDR3aa: CASSSGQRYYGYTF